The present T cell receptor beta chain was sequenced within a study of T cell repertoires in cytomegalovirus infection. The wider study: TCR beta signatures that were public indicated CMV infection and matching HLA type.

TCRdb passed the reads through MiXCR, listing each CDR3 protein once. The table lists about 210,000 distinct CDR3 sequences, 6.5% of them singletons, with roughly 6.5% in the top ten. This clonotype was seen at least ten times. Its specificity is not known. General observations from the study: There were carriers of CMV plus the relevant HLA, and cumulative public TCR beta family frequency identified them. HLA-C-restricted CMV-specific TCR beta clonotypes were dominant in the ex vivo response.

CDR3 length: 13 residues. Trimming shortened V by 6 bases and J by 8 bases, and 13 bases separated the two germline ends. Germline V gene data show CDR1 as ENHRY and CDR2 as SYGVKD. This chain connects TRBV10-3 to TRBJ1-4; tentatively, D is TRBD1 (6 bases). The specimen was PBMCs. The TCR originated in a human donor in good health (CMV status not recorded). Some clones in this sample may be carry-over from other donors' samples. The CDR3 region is CAIRPGQQEKLFF. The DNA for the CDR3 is TGTGCCATCAGACCGGGACAACAAGAAAAACTGTTTTTT.